This T cell receptor (beta chain) was sequenced in a study of control samples from healthy donors and cancer patients. The CDR3 loop spans 16 amino acids. Germline lookup yields CDR1 SQVTM and CDR2 ANQGSEA. V shed 2 bases and J shed 6 bases, with 22 bases lying between them. Assay used: immunoSEQ multiplex PCR; TCRdb lists only in-frame clones, some missing. The table shows 130,000 or so clones, with 91% occurring only once. The clonotype was recovered from a man aged 18 to 29 in good health. The rearrangement uses TRBV29-1 and TRBJ1-1, with D possibly matching TRBD1 (6 bases). The sample was blood. The CDR3 sequence is CSVELIQGRGVAEAFF. The CDR3 bases are TGCAGCGTTGAACTTATACAGGGACGGGGAGTAGCTGAAGCTTTCTTT.